This entry features one T cell receptor beta chain sequence. The antigen remains unidentified. The targeted sequencing depth was 1 in 200,000 to 1 in 1 million T cells. Sequencing was performed with immunoSEQ multiplex PCR; in TCRdb, only in-frame clones are kept and a portion is missing. The data contain some 200,000 clones, more than 70% of them singletons. The data were obtained in a study of cytotoxic CD8 clonotypes in ibrutinib-treated CLL. Study as a whole: Productive templates averaged about 250,000 per sample, and productive rearrangements more than 80,000.

Trimming at V came to 0 bases and at J to 3 bases, leaving 5 bases not matched to a gene. The CDR3 has 15 amino acids. Germline-derived CDR1 and CDR2 are MNHNY and SVGAGI (reference sequence). Study-level points and caveats: T-cell clonality at baseline went above that of age-matched healthy donors and rose and fell with circulating CD8+ T-cell counts.

The J gene is TRBJ2-7, the V gene TRBV6-6; TRBD2 matches 7 bases. The clonotype comes from a human donor with chronic lymphocytic leukemia. Sequenced here: PBMCs, sampled after 12 months of ibrutinib treatment. CDR3 DNA sequence: TGTGCCAGCAGTTACTCGGCGGGGGTGCGCTACGAGCAGTACTTC. Its protein is CASSYSAGVRYEQYF.